Listed below are T cell receptor beta chains from one sample, sequenced in a study of cytomegalovirus exposure and HLA in healthy donors. Profiling relied on immunoSEQ multiplex PCR, and the TCRdb table lists in-frame clones only, not all of them. The sample yields 90,000 to 120,000 clones, around 73% seen once. Sequenced sample: PBMCs. The receptors come from a man aged 30 to 45 in good health and CMV-seronegative. Each CDR3 is given with its conserved first and last residue. Fields, in order: J gene, clone size, V gene, D gene, CDR3 length, CDR3 protein, CDR3 DNA. A D gene is named only where the DNA matches it firmly. Some rows mark clone size as missing; the rest say once, few, many or name a class of expanded clone.

J: TRBJ2-1
size: .
V: TRBV15
D: .
length: 15
CDR3: CATRRTEGSYNEQFF
DNA: TGTGCCACCAGGCGAACAGAAGGAAGTTACAATGAGCAGTTCTTC

J: TRBJ2-5
size: .
V: TRBV5-6
D: .
length: 14
CDR3: CASSLRIRGSPLYF
DNA: TGTGCCAGCAGCCTGCGAATTCGGGGTAGCCCGTTGTACTTC

J: TRBJ2-7
size: .
V: TRBV28
D: .
length: 14
CDR3: CASSQPGISYEQYF
DNA: TGTGCCAGCAGTCAACCCGGGATTTCCTACGAGCAGTACTTC

J: TRBJ2-3
size: .
V: TRBV5-1
D: .
length: 14
CDR3: CASSRQAHTDTQYF
DNA: TGCGCCAGCAGCAGGCAGGCCCACACAGATACGCAGTATTTT

J: TRBJ2-3
size: once
V: TRBV7-2
D: TRBD2
length: 15
CDR3: CASSLGTSLTDTQYF
DNA: TGTGCCAGCAGCTTAGGGACTAGCCTCACAGATACGCAGTATTTT

J: TRBJ2-7
size: .
V: TRBV5-1
D: TRBD2
length: 16
CDR3: CASSLAGLAVSYEQYF
DNA: TGCGCCAGCAGCTTGGCCGGACTAGCGGTCTCCTACGAGCAGTACTTC

J: TRBJ1-4
size: .
V: TRBV5-8
D: TRBD1
length: 14
CDR3: CASSMTGEHEKLFF
DNA: TGTGCCAGCAGTATGACAGGGGAGCATGAAAAACTGTTTTTT

J: TRBJ2-2
size: few
V: TRBV7-3
D: .
length: 14
CDR3: CASSPRIGAGELFF
DNA: TGTGCCAGCAGCCCCCGAATAGGGGCCGGGGAGCTGTTTTTT

J: TRBJ2-7
size: .
V: TRBV29-1
D: TRBD2
length: 12
CDR3: CSAVSGISEQYF
DNA: TGCAGCGCCGTTAGCGGGATTAGCGAGCAGTACTTC

J: TRBJ1-5
size: few
V: TRBV28
D: .
length: 17
CDR3: CASSFDSYRAYNQPQHF
DNA: TGTGCCAGCAGTTTCGACAGTTACCGGGCCTACAATCAGCCCCAGCATTTT

J: TRBJ2-7
size: .
V: TRBV7-3
D: TRBD2
length: 16
CDR3: CASSERVLAEAYEQYF
DNA: TGTGCCAGCAGCGAAAGGGTACTAGCGGAGGCCTACGAGCAGTACTTC

J: TRBJ2-2
size: .
V: TRBV10-1
D: .
length: 17
CDR3: CASSISTGPLGGGELFF
DNA: TGCGCCAGCAGTATATCGACAGGTCCCCTTGGAGGCGGGGAGCTGTTTTTT

J: TRBJ2-3
size: .
V: TRBV4-2
D: .
length: 13
CDR3: CASSQDSDYSKYF
DNA: TGTGCCAGCAGCCAAGATTCAGACTATTCAAAGTATTTT

J: TRBJ1-1
size: .
V: TRBV19
D: .
length: 13
CDR3: CASSMTVDTEAFF
DNA: TGTGCCAGTAGTATGACAGTGGACACTGAAGCTTTCTTT

J: TRBJ2-4
size: .
V: TRBV19
D: TRBD1
length: 14
CDR3: CASRGGTGVDIQYF
DNA: TGTGCCAGTAGGGGTGGGACAGGGGTGGACATTCAGTACTTC

J: TRBJ2-2
size: .
V: TRBV30
D: .
length: 12
CDR3: CAWSARGGELFF
DNA: TGTGCCTGGAGTGCAAGGGGGGGGGAGCTGTTTTTT

J: TRBJ2-1
size: few
V: TRBV5-4
D: TRBD1
length: 15
CDR3: CASSGDREYYNEQFF
DNA: TGTGCCAGCAGTGGGGACAGGGAATACTACAATGAGCAGTTCTTC

J: TRBJ1-2
size: few
V: TRBV18
D: TRBD1
length: 14
CDR3: CASSPTGDRDGYTF
DNA: TGTGCCAGCTCCCCTACAGGGGATAGGGATGGCTACACCTTC

J: TRBJ1-4
size: few
V: TRBV5-1
D: TRBD1
length: 13
CDR3: CASLRDRGEKLFF
DNA: TGCGCCAGCCTCAGGGACAGGGGTGAAAAACTGTTTTTT

J: TRBJ1-2
size: .
V: TRBV20-1
D: .
length: 11
CDR3: CSAAGAYGYTF
DNA: TGCAGTGCGGCGGGGGCCTATGGCTACACCTTC

J: TRBJ1-1
size: few
V: TRBV19
D: .
length: 12
CDR3: CASSPRGREAFF
DNA: TGTGCCAGCTCGCCGCGGGGTAGGGAGGCTTTCTTT

J: TRBJ2-1
size: .
V: TRBV5-5
D: TRBD1
length: 14
CDR3: CASSLGRRGNEQFF
DNA: TGTGCCAGCAGCTTGGGGCGCAGGGGGAATGAGCAGTTCTTC

J: TRBJ2-7
size: few
V: TRBV27
D: .
length: 13
CDR3: CASSLVVGREQYF
DNA: TGTGCCAGCAGTTTAGTGGTGGGCAGGGAGCAGTACTTC

J: TRBJ2-7
size: once
V: TRBV6-6
D: .
length: 16
CDR3: CASSYSGGTAPYEQYF
DNA: TGTGCCAGCAGTTACTCAGGCGGGACAGCCCCGTACGAGCAGTACTTC

J: TRBJ2-1
size: .
V: TRBV11-2
D: TRBD2
length: 15
CDR3: CASTPKRGGYNEQFF
DNA: TGTGCCAGCACCCCCAAGCGGGGGGGCTACAATGAGCAGTTCTTC

J: TRBJ2-3
size: once
V: TRBV19
D: .
length: 16
CDR3: CASSPRLVGAADTQYF
DNA: TGTGCCAGTAGTCCCAGACTAGTCGGAGCGGCAGATACGCAGTATTTT

J: TRBJ2-1
size: few
V: TRBV28
D: .
length: 15
CDR3: CASSHSTRGNNEQFF
DNA: TGTGCCAGCAGTCACTCGACGCGGGGAAACAATGAGCAGTTCTTC

J: TRBJ2-4
size: few
V: TRBV28
D: TRBD2
length: 21
CDR3: CASSFLGVGLAGGIAKNIQYF
DNA: TGTGCCAGCAGTTTTTTGGGGGTGGGGCTAGCGGGGGGTATAGCCAAAAACATTCAGTACTTC

J: TRBJ2-7
size: .
V: TRBV28
D: .
length: 15
CDR3: CASRRHHANSYEQYF
DNA: TGTGCCAGCAGACGACACCATGCCAACTCCTACGAGCAGTACTTC

J: TRBJ2-7
size: .
V: TRBV9
D: TRBD1
length: 14
CDR3: CASSEGQFSYEQYF
DNA: TGTGCCAGCAGCGAGGGACAGTTTTCCTACGAGCAGTACTTC

J: TRBJ1-1
size: .
V: TRBV19
D: TRBD1
length: 16
CDR3: CATPDRVEERDTEAFF
DNA: TGTGCCACACCGGACAGGGTGGAAGAAAGGGACACTGAAGCTTTCTTT

J: TRBJ2-3
size: .
V: TRBV30
D: TRBD2
length: 14
CDR3: CAWGGSGGADTQYF
DNA: TGTGCCTGGGGCGGGAGCGGGGGGGCTGACACGCAGTATTTT

J: TRBJ2-7
size: .
V: TRBV5-1
D: TRBD2
length: 17
CDR3: CASSTAALAGAPPGQYF
DNA: TGCGCCAGCAGCACCGCGGCTCTAGCGGGAGCCCCACCGGGGCAGTACTTC

J: TRBJ1-2
size: .
V: TRBV5-4
D: .
length: 16
CDR3: CASSLGREGTTRGYTF
DNA: TGTGCCAGCAGCTTGGGGAGAGAGGGTACGACCAGAGGCTACACCTTC

J: TRBJ2-7
size: few
V: TRBV6-5
D: TRBD1
length: 15
CDR3: CASSYSAAGGYEQYF
DNA: TGTGCCAGCAGTTACTCGGCGGCAGGGGGTTACGAGCAGTACTTC

J: TRBJ1-1
size: once
V: TRBV30
D: .
length: 19
CDR3: CAWSRFRASSQRMNTEAFF
DNA: TGTGCCTGGAGTAGATTCAGGGCCTCATCCCAAAGAATGAACACTGAAGCTTTCTTT